The clone carrying this T cell receptor (beta chain) was counted a few times. The data are from a study of type 1 and type 2 diabetes patients. Amplification started from genomic DNA. Multiplex PCR with 30 forward and 13 reverse primers amplified the TCR beta CDR3. One entry per CDR3 protein results from TCRdb running MiXCR on the multiplex PCR reads. The sample includes fewer than 300,000 distinct CDR3 sequences, 47% of them seen just once. Trimming removed 1 base from V and 8 bases from J, with 20 bases in between. The CDR3 covers 16 residues. CDR1 is LNHNV, CDR2 YYDKDF, per germline (reference sequence).

The clonotype originates from a man between 18 and 35 years old with type 2 diabetes. The sequenced sample was peripheral blood mononuclear cells (PBMCs). This chain connects TRBV15 to TRBJ1-2, with D unclear. CDR3 loop: CATSRVNVRDVRGYTF. The CDR3 coding sequence is TGTGCCACCAGCAGAGTTAACGTGAGGGATGTGCGGGGCTACACCTTC. Using reference TRBV15 and TRBJ1-2 for the parts outside the CDR3, the full variable domain is DAMVIQNPRYQVTQFGKPVTLSCSQTLNHNVMYWYQQKSSQAPKLLFHYYDKDFNNEADTPDNFQSRRPNTSFCFLDIRSPGLGDTAMYLCATSRVNVRDVRGYTFGSGTRLTVV.